The 30 T cell receptor beta chains reported below all come from one sample, sequenced in a study of spatial heterogeneity in lung cancer. Study findings and constraints: Within tumors, counts of expanded alpha and beta TCRs tracked tumor mutation counts.

Via MiXCR, TCRdb re-called the 5' RACE reads, giving one row per CDR3 protein. The table has around 2,800 distinct CDR3 sequences, around 12% seen once. The time point denotes: sample taken at primary tumor resection. These receptors lack a known antigen. The sequencing here drew on lung tumor tissue, taken at surgery. The origin of the receptors is a male donor with early-stage non-small cell lung cancer.

By share, this clonotype counts as medium-sized. The V gene is TRBV12-3 or TRBV12-4, the J gene TRBJ2-7, with TRBD2 matching 8 bases. V shed 7 bases and J 1 base; nucleotides not matched to a gene: 6. CDR3 size: 14 residues. The CDR3 region is CASTPGGGSYEQYF. Here the CDR3 DNA reads TGTGCCAGCACCCCGGGAGGGGGATCCTACGAGCAGTACTTC.

The chain uses TRBV10-1 and TRBJ2-3; the match to TRBD2 covers 7 bases. Germline CDR1 is WNHNN and CDR2 is SYGVQD (reference sequence). V gave up 0 bases and J gave up 1 base; unmatched junction bases: 4. There are 16 residues in the CDR3. DNA for the CDR3: TGCGCCAGCAGTGAGTCGTTAGCGGGCGGCACAGATACGCAGTATTTT. Translating gives CASSESLAGGTDTQYF.

This clonotype is medium-sized in the sample. This chain connects TRBV7-8 to TRBJ2-3; tentative D call: TRBD2 (7 bases). Per the germline V gene, CDR1 is SGHVS and CDR2 is FQNEAQ. This CDR3 contains 15 residues. Trimming shortened V by 11 bases and J by 6 bases, and 24 bases separated the two germline ends. The CDR3 loop is CASRGASTPGDTQYF. For the CDR3, the DNA is TGTGCCTCCCGGGGGGCATCCACCCCGGGGGATACGCAGTATTTT.

This clonotype is medium-sized (0.01 to 0.1%) within its sample. The rearrangement joins TRBV4-3 to TRBJ1-6; D not certain. CDR3 length: 15 amino acids. Germline-derived CDR1 and CDR2 are LGHNA and YSLEER. V lost 1 base to trimming and J lost 10 bases, with 14 bases between them. The CDR3 DNA reads as TGCGCCAGCAGCCAAGTAGGTGACATGGGGTCACCCCTCCACTTT. This codes for CASSQVGDMGSPLHF.

In this sample, this clonotype turned up many times. The gene calls are TRBV6-6 and TRBJ2-4, with 13 bases that match TRBD2. The CDR3 contains 16 residues. V dropped 2 bases and J dropped 3; count of bases not matched to a gene: 1. Germline lookup yields CDR1 MNHNY and CDR2 SVGAGI (reference sequence). In DNA form, the CDR3 reads TGTGCCAGCAGTTACGGGACTAGCGGGATCAAAAACATTCAGTACTTC. It encodes CASSYGTSGIKNIQYF.

The chain couples TRBV5-1 to TRBJ2-7, with D unclear. The CDR3 is 14 amino acids. V was clipped by 2 bases and J by 1 base, with 10 bases between them. Per germline, CDR1 SGHRS and CDR2 YFSETQ. CDR3 nucleotide sequence: TGCGCCAGCAGCTTCCGGACGGCTTCCTACGAGCAGTACTTC. This gives the protein CASSFRTASYEQYF.

CDR3 loop: CASSQAGTGIANVLTF. CDR3 bases: TGCGCCAGCAGCCAAGCCGGGACAGGGATCGCCAACGTCCTGACTTTC. The V call is TRBV4-1, the J call TRBJ2-6, with 9 bases matching TRBD1. Unmatched junction bases numbered 5, after V lost 1 base and J lost 7 bases. This CDR3 has 16 residues. CDR1 is MGHRA and CDR2 is YSYEKL in the germline V gene.

This clonotype counts as medium-sized. As DNA, the CDR3 is TGTGCCAGCATCCGGGACAGGGTTGACTATGGCTACACCTTC. It encodes CASIRDRVDYGYTF. This chain links TRBV28 with TRBJ1-2; 9 bases match TRBD1. CDR3 length: 14 residues. With V trimmed by 7 bases and J by 3 bases, 6 bases remained unmatched. Germline V gene lookup returns CDR1 MDHEN and CDR2 SYDVKM.

By its share, this clonotype is medium-sized (0.01 to 0.1%). The chain links TRBV30 to TRBJ2-5, with unresolved D. The CDR3 spans 13 residues. Germline loops: CDR1 GTSNPN, CDR2 SVGIG (reference sequence). V was pared by 3 bases and J by 5 bases, with 13 bases between. The CDR3 protein is CAWRSLPHETQYF. The DNA of the CDR3 is TGTGCCTGGAGGAGTCTCCCGCACGAGACCCAGTACTTC.

This clonotype was seen many times. The rearrangement uses TRBV4-1 and TRBJ2-7, with a possible D match to TRBD2 (6 bases). This CDR3 is 16 amino acids long. Trimming cost V 0 bases and J 3 bases, with 15 bases left between them. From germline, CDR1 is MGHRA and CDR2 YSYEKL. CDR3 bases: TGCGCCAGCAGCCAAGATCGCGCGGGAACCCTCTACGAGCAGTACTTC. This translates into CASSQDRAGTLYEQYF.

This clonotype turned up a few times. The chain links TRBV12-3 or TRBV12-4 to TRBJ2-1, with TRBD1 matching over 9 bases. The CDR3 sequence is 13 residues long. J lost 7 bases, V lost 8 bases, and 6 bases had no gene match. The CDR3 spells CASSTGGWNEQFF. Here the CDR3 DNA reads TGTGCCAGCTCAACAGGGGGCTGGAATGAGCAGTTCTTC.

This clonotype is judged medium-sized. This chain joins TRBV7-2 and TRBJ2-1, with TRBD1 matching 8 bases. CDR1 SGHTA and CDR2 FQGNSA come from the germline V gene. V lost 3 bases and J lost 10; bases outside the gene matches: 5. This CDR3 has 13 residues. In DNA, the CDR3 is TGTGCCAGCAGCTTCATGACAGGGGAAGAGCAGTTCTTC. This encodes CASSFMTGEEQFF.

Sample share makes this clonotype medium-sized. The V gene is TRBV2, the J gene TRBJ1-4; no definite D call. Trimming cost V 0 bases and J 8 bases, with 10 bases left between them. This CDR3 spans 14 amino acids. Germline-derived CDR1 and CDR2 are SNHLY and FYNNEI. The CDR3 DNA is TGTGCCAGCAGTGAAGCCTACCTGTACGAAAAACTGTTTTTT. The encoded protein is CASSEAYLYEKLFF.

This clonotype is large (0.1 to 1%) in the sample. The chain links TRBV2 to TRBJ1-6, with D perhaps matching TRBD1 (6 bases). Trimming cost V 2 bases and J 4 bases, with 9 bases left between them. The germline CDR1 and CDR2 sequences are SNHLY and FYNNEI. The CDR3 is made up of 15 amino acids. CDR3: CASSEKDSYNSPLHF. CDR3 nucleotide sequence: TGTGCCAGCAGTGAAAAGGACAGTTATAATTCACCCCTCCACTTT.

This clonotype was counted many times. The chain carries TRBV7-2 and TRBJ2-5; the D gene is possibly TRBD1 (6 bases). V was clipped by 6 bases and J by 0 bases, with 11 bases between them. CDR3 length: 14 residues. Germline V gene data show CDR1 as SGHTA and CDR2 as FQGNSA. Written as DNA, the CDR3 is TGTGCCAGCAGGTTAAACAGGGACCAAGAGACCCAGTACTTC. Translating it yields CASRLNRDQETQYF.

Relative to its sample, this clonotype is medium-sized. V is TRBV5-1 and J is TRBJ2-2; possibly TRBD1 or TRBD2 for D (5 bases each). V was pared by 2 bases and J by 6 bases, with 11 bases between. This CDR3 is built from 14 residues. Germline CDR1 reads SGHRS; CDR2 reads YFSETQ. CDR3 bases: TGCGCCAGCAGCTTTACGGGGCTCCCCGGGGAGCTGTTTTTT. As protein: CASSFTGLPGELFF.

This clonotype is medium-sized by share. V is TRBV12-3 or TRBV12-4 and J is TRBJ1-5; D is possibly TRBD1 (5 bases). The V gene lost 1 base and the J gene lost 7 bases, with 8 bases spanning the gap. CDR3 length: 13 amino acids. CDR3 DNA: TGTGCCAGCAGTTTAGAAAGGGACCAGCCCCAGCATTTT. Protein sequence: CASSLERDQPQHF.

Ten or more counts support this clonotype. A much larger clone is a single base away; this may be a read error. The chain is built from TRBV7-9 and TRBJ2-5; either TRBD1 or TRBD2 may fit D (5 bases each). Germline values: CDR1 SEHNR, CDR2 FQNEAQ (reference sequence). The CDR3 spans 11 residues. Here the CDR3 reads CASSLDGTRYF. CDR3 in DNA: TGTGCCAGCAGCTTGGACGGGACCCGGTACTTC. The complete variable domain, with remaining parts taken from reference TRBV7-9 and TRBJ2-5, reads DTGVSQNPRHKITKRGQNVTFRCDPISEHNRLYWYRQTLGQGPEFLTYFQNEAQLEKSRLLSDRFSAERPKGSFSTLEIQRTEQGDSAMYLCASSLDGTRYFGPGTRLLVL.

This clonotype was detected a few times. The chain has TRBV19 and TRBJ1-2; D remains ambiguous. The CDR3 totals 14 residues. V was trimmed by 6 bases and J by 5 bases, leaving 16 bases between them. Germline loops: CDR1 LNHDA, CDR2 SQIVND (reference sequence). CDR3 DNA sequence: TGTGCCAGTAGCGTCTCCAAGTGGTCGTATGGCTACACCTTC. Translating gives CASSVSKWSYGYTF.

This chain connects TRBV7-8 to TRBJ2-2; D is perhaps TRBD1 or TRBD2 (6 bases each). This CDR3 region has 16 residues. V was cut by 2 bases and J by 1 base, with 11 bases left in between. Germline-derived CDR1 and CDR2 are SGHVS and FQNEAQ. CDR3 bases: TGTGCCAGCAGCTTAAGGGGGGCATTGAACACCGGGGAGCTGTTTTTT. Its translation: CASSLRGALNTGELFF.

By share, this clonotype ranks as medium-sized. The chain is built from TRBV6-2 or TRBV6-3 and TRBJ2-1; TRBD2 might be the D (5 bases). Trimming removed 5 bases at V and 7 bases at J, with 9 bases between. The CDR3 consists of 12 residues. Germline V gives CDR1 MNHEY, CDR2 SVGEGT. For the CDR3, the DNA is TGTGCCAGCAGTAAACTAGGGAATGAGCAGTTCTTC. Its protein is CASSKLGNEQFF.

This clonotype is deemed medium-sized (0.01 to 0.1%). The chain is built from TRBV5-4 and TRBJ1-1; D is ambiguous. The germline gives CDR1 SGHNT, CDR2 YYREEE (reference sequence). Deletions cut 4 bases from V and 0 bases from J, with 7 bases between. The CDR3 totals 13 residues. CDR3 region: CASSDTLNTEAFF. CDR3 DNA: TGTGCCAGCAGCGACACTTTGAACACTGAAGCTTTCTTT.

This clonotype is medium-sized in the sample. The J gene is TRBJ2-1, the V gene TRBV4-3; D is perhaps TRBD1 or TRBD2 (6 bases each). Trimming removed 0 bases from V and 7 bases from J, with 19 bases in between. CDR3 length: 17 amino acids. The germline CDR1 and CDR2 sequences are LGHNA and YSLEER. CDR3 region: CASSQEIGGPGGNEQFF. The CDR3 DNA follows: TGCGCCAGCAGCCAAGAAATAGGGGGGCCCGGTGGTAATGAGCAGTTCTTC.

This clonotype was found a few times. The chain joins TRBV20-1 to TRBJ2-7, with 12 bases aligning to TRBD2. The CDR3 is made up of 15 amino acids. The V segment lost 3 bases and the J segment 4 bases; nucleotides outside the gene matches: 7. The germline V gene encodes CDR1 DFQATT and CDR2 SNEGSKA (reference sequence). The CDR3 spells CSASLPSGGAYEQYF. CDR3 nucleotides: TGCAGTGCTAGCTTACCTAGCGGGGGGGCGTACGAGCAGTACTTC.

By sample share, this clonotype is medium-sized. The genes are TRBV5-1 and TRBJ1-1, with 8 bases identical to TRBD1. From germline, CDR1 is SGHRS and CDR2 YFSETQ. Trimming at V came to 4 bases and at J to 13 bases, leaving 15 bases not matched to a gene. The length of the CDR3 is 14 residues. The CDR3 DNA sequence: TGCGCCAGCAGCCTCTCCCAGGGGGCGACGATCGGTTTCTTT. Translated, it gives CASSLSQGATIGFF.

This clonotype was recorded at least ten times. This rearrangement joins TRBV2 to TRBJ1-2; tentative D call: TRBD1 (5 bases). Trimming left V 6 bases short and J 2 bases short, with 13 bases between. CDR1 is SNHLY and CDR2 is FYNNEI in the germline V gene. CDR3 length: 14 residues. The DNA for the CDR3 is TGTGCCAGCAGGGGACTAACGGGAAACTATGGCTACACCTTC. Amino acids: CASRGLTGNYGYTF.

This clonotype is labeled medium-sized. This sequence joins TRBV9 and TRBJ2-1, with 7 bases matching TRBD1. Germline V gene sequence: CDR1 SGDLS, CDR2 YYNGEE. The CDR3 contains 13 residues. J lost 8 bases, V lost 0 bases, and 2 bases had no gene match. Here the CDR3 reads CASSVVGTDEQFF. As DNA, the CDR3 is TGTGCCAGCAGCGTAGTAGGGACAGATGAGCAGTTCTTC.

Relative to its sample, this clonotype is medium-sized. This rearrangement joins TRBV5-6 to TRBJ2-7; maybe TRBD2 (6 bases). Germline CDR1 is SGHDT and CDR2 is YYEEEE. The V end was cut by 6 bases, the J end by 3 bases, with 22 bases between. The CDR3 extends over 16 amino acids. The CDR3 loop reads CASTTLASVLYYEQYF. CDR3 coding DNA: TGTGCCAGCACCACGCTGGCTAGCGTCTTATACTACGAGCAGTACTTC.

V is TRBV20-1 and J is TRBJ2-7, with D possibly TRBD1 on 5 matching bases. Trimming removed 5 bases from V and 3 bases from J, with 11 bases in between. The CDR3 has 12 residues. The germline V gene encodes CDR1 DFQATT and CDR2 SNEGSKA (reference sequence). CDR3 nucleotides: TGCAGTGCTTTTGACAGACACTACGAGCAGTACTTC. Amino acid sequence: CSAFDRHYEQYF.

By its share, this clonotype is medium-sized. In nucleotides, the CDR3 is TGCGCCAGCCCGCCGGGGCTGGGGCTAGGTTACAATGAGCAGTTCTTC. It codes for CASPPGLGLGYNEQFF. The genes are TRBV5-1 and TRBJ2-1, with D possibly called TRBD1 or TRBD2 (5 bases each). Deletions cut 7 bases from V and 4 bases from J, with 21 bases between. The CDR3 runs 16 residues. Germline V gene data show CDR1 as SGHRS and CDR2 as YFSETQ.